These 25 T cell receptor beta chains were all obtained from the same sample, sequenced in a study of T-cell memory formation after mild COVID-19. MiXCR, run by TCRdb on the 5' RACE reads, gives a single entry per CDR3 protein. Of more than 110,000 distinct CDR3 sequences in the sample, around 25% were seen once. Sequencing was performed on PBMCs or a T cell subset sorted from them (not recorded which). All receptors derive from an adult woman who had mild COVID-19 (a few samples of this study predate the infection). Cell type and time point are not known.

The V gene is TRBV7-8, the J gene TRBJ2-3; 7 bases match TRBD2. Germline V CDR1 and CDR2: SGHVS, FQNEAQ. There are 16 residues in the CDR3. With V trimmed by 5 bases and J by 3 bases, 11 bases remained unmatched. This CDR3 reads CASSPVGRGWTDTQYF. CDR3 coding DNA: TGTGCCAGCAGCCCCGTGGGGAGGGGTTGGACAGATACGCAGTATTTT.

The CDR3, as DNA: TGTGCCAGCAGCCCCTCGGTAGTCTATGAGCAGTACTTC. Translating it yields CASSPSVVYEQYF. V is TRBV12-3 or TRBV12-4 and J is TRBJ2-7; D gene ambiguous. Deletions cut 6 bases from V and 7 bases from J, with 16 bases between. The CDR3 is 13 residues long.

The chain couples TRBV19 to TRBJ2-3; perhaps TRBD2 as D (5 bases). The germline gives CDR1 LNHDA, CDR2 SQIVND (reference sequence). The CDR3 has 16 amino acids. Trimming removed 5 bases at V and 6 bases at J, with 21 bases between. The CDR3 is CASSPLSRVGYDTQYF. CDR3 nucleotide sequence: TGTGCCAGTAGTCCTTTGTCGCGGGTCGGGTACGATACGCAGTATTTT.

This clonotype was seen only a few times. The chain joins TRBV12-3 or TRBV12-4 to TRBJ1-6, with D unclear. This CDR3 region has 15 residues. Deletions cut 6 bases from V and 8 bases from J, with 17 bases between. In nucleotides, the CDR3 is TGTGCCAGCAGCTTTGATCCTGGGGTGGATTCACCCCTCCACTTT. It is translated as CASSFDPGVDSPLHF.

This clonotype has only a few counts. The J gene is TRBJ2-1, the V gene TRBV6-5, with TRBD2 as a possible D gene (6 bases). CDR3 length equals 15 residues. The V end was cut by 0 bases, the J end by 8 bases, with 14 bases between. Germline V gene sequence: CDR1 MNHEY, CDR2 SVGAGI. Here the CDR3 DNA reads TGTGCCAGCAGTTACTCCGGGACTCCTAGAGATGAGCAGTTCTTC. Translation: CASSYSGTPRDEQFF.

This clonotype has a handful of counts. The chain employs TRBV5-4 and TRBJ1-1; D remains ambiguous. CDR1 is SGHNT, CDR2 YYREEE, per germline (reference sequence). The CDR3 totals 13 residues. V gave up 4 bases and J gave up 1 base, with 8 bases separating them. As DNA, the CDR3 is TGTGCCAGCAGCACTGAAGGGAACACTGAAGCTTTCTTT. It translates to CASSTEGNTEAFF.

This clonotype was seen just once. The chain couples TRBV7-9 to TRBJ1-2, with a weak D call TRBD1 (5 bases). CDR1 SEHNR and CDR2 FQNEAQ come from the germline V gene (reference sequence). The ends were cut back, 4 bases at V and 6 bases at J, with 12 bases in the middle. This CDR3 region has 13 residues. CDR3 sequence (DNA): TGTGCCAGCAGCTCCGCCCAGGGACATGGCTACACCTTC. Its protein product is CASSSAQGHGYTF.

V and J are TRBV15 and TRBJ2-3; the match to TRBD2 covers 8 bases. With V trimmed by 1 base and J by 3 bases, 6 bases remained unmatched. The CDR3 consists of 16 residues. Per the germline V gene, CDR1 is LNHNV and CDR2 is YYDKDF (reference sequence). The CDR3 spells CATSRVGAGATDTQYF. CDR3 DNA: TGTGCCACCAGCAGAGTAGGAGCGGGGGCTACAGATACGCAGTATTTT.

The chain links TRBV29-1 to TRBJ1-1; perhaps TRBD1 as D (6 bases). Germline CDR1 and CDR2: SQVTM and ANQGSEA. Trimming pared 7 bases from V and 4 bases from J, leaving 16 bases between. The CDR3 covers 13 residues. CDR3 protein: CSGTGGGGTEAFF. Here the CDR3 DNA reads TGCAGCGGCACGGGGGGCGGGGGCACTGAAGCTTTCTTT.

V is TRBV11-2 and J is TRBJ2-7; D remains unclear. Germline lookup yields CDR1 SGHAT and CDR2 FQNNGV. CDR3 length: 10 residues. Trimming took 0 bases from V and 6 from J, leaving 0 bases between them. CDR3 amino acids: CASSLDEQYF. The CDR3 coding sequence is TGTGCCAGCAGCTTAGACGAGCAGTACTTC.

The rearrangement links TRBV6-2 or TRBV6-3 to TRBJ2-5; no definite D call. The ends were cut back, 3 bases at V and 1 base at J, with 9 bases in the middle. CDR1 and CDR2 from the germline V gene are MNHEY and SVGEGT. The CDR3 has 14 amino acids. The CDR3 protein is CASSYIGSQETQYF. The CDR3 DNA sequence: TGTGCCAGCAGTTATATCGGCAGCCAAGAGACCCAGTACTTC.

The CDR3 reads CASSPDPTPGETQYF. The CDR3 DNA follows: TGTGCCAGCAGCCCGGACCCTACCCCGGGGGAGACCCAGTACTTC. The chain recombines TRBV7-3 with TRBJ2-5; possibly TRBD2 for D (5 bases). V was clipped by 5 bases and J by 5 bases, with 18 bases between them. The germline V gene encodes CDR1 SGHTA and CDR2 FQGTGA. CDR3 length equals 15 residues.

The V and J genes are TRBV7-9 and TRBJ2-1; TRBD1 matches at 7 bases. The CDR3 loop spans 16 amino acids. V shed 5 bases and J 2 bases; nucleotides not matched to a gene: 9. In germline, CDR1 is SEHNR, CDR2 FQNEAQ (reference sequence). DNA of the CDR3: TGTGCCAGCAGCCCCGGGGTCGGGACAGCCTACAATGAGCAGTTCTTC. Protein sequence: CASSPGVGTAYNEQFF.

This clonotype was detected a few times. The rearrangement uses TRBV24-1 and TRBJ2-1; D may be TRBD1 or TRBD2 (5 bases each). This CDR3 is built from 12 residues. V gave up 6 bases and J gave up 9 bases, with 11 bases separating them. Germline V gene data show CDR1 as KGHDR and CDR2 as SFDVKD. CDR3: CATSQGELEQFF. The CDR3 DNA sequence: TGTGCCACCAGTCAAGGGGAGCTTGAGCAGTTCTTC.

The rearrangement joins TRBV29-1 to TRBJ1-1; D gene ambiguous. CDR3 size: 12 residues. Trimming took off 4 bases at V and 2 bases at J, with 8 bases between the two ends. CDR1 is SQVTM, CDR2 ANQGSEA, per germline. CDR3 DNA: TGCAGCGTTGTGGGTATAAACACTGAAGCTTTCTTT. It codes for CSVVGINTEAFF. The full variable domain, its missing parts supplied by reference TRBV29-1 and TRBJ1-1, is SAVISQKPSRDICQRGTSLTIQCQVDSQVTMMFWYRQQPGQSLTLIATANQGSEATYESGFVIDKFPISRPNLTFSTLTVSNMSPEDSSIYLCSVVGINTEAFFGQGTRLTVV.

This chain links TRBV24-1 with TRBJ2-1; D not resolved. The V gene lost 6 bases and the J gene lost 5 bases, with 7 bases spanning the gap. The germline V gene has CDR1 KGHDR and CDR2 SFDVKD. The CDR3 loop spans 12 amino acids. The CDR3 region is CATSKQNNEQFF. The CDR3 DNA follows: TGTGCCACCAGTAAACAGAACAATGAGCAGTTCTTC.

This clonotype was seen only a few times. This chain connects TRBV6-6 to TRBJ2-3, with D possibly TRBD1 on 6 matching bases. CDR1 and CDR2 from the germline V gene are MNHNY and SVGAGI (reference sequence). V dropped 2 bases and J dropped 4 bases, with 13 bases sitting between them. The CDR3 is 15 amino acids. Here the CDR3 DNA reads TGTGCCAGCAGTTACCTTGCAGGGGTTCCAGATACGCAGTATTTT. It encodes CASSYLAGVPDTQYF.

The CDR3 DNA follows: TGTGCCAGCAGCCGTATCTTCGGATCCTCCTACGAGCAGTACTTC. Translation gives CASSRIFGSSYEQYF. The genes are TRBV11-2 and TRBJ2-7, with D unresolved. Looked up from germline, CDR1 is SGHAT and CDR2 is FQNNGV. CDR3 length: 15 amino acids. V shed 5 bases and J shed 0 bases, with 14 bases lying between them.

The chain couples TRBV27 to TRBJ2-7, with 7 bases that match TRBD1. The trim removed 5 bases at V and 0 bases at J, leaving 7 bases unmatched. The CDR3 runs 15 residues. Germline CDR1 reads MNHEY; CDR2 reads SMNVEV (reference sequence). The CDR3 nucleotides read TGTGCCAGCAGTACCACAGGGGCGAGCTCCTACGAGCAGTACTTC. Encoded protein: CASSTTGASSYEQYF.

The V call is TRBV27, the J call TRBJ2-6; D not certain. The ends were cut back, 2 bases at V and 0 bases at J, with 5 bases in the middle. CDR1 is MNHEY and CDR2 is SMNVEV in the germline V gene (reference sequence). The CDR3 spans 15 residues. CDR3 amino acids: CASSLTSSGANVLTF. Written as DNA, the CDR3 is TGTGCCAGCAGTTTAACGAGCTCTGGGGCCAACGTCCTGACTTTC.

This chain uses TRBV9 with TRBJ2-2; the D is unclear. CDR1 is SGDLS, CDR2 YYNGEE, per germline. V was clipped by 4 bases and J by 6 bases, with 10 bases between them. The CDR3 has 13 residues. The CDR3 sequence: CASSPTIPGELFF. CDR3 DNA sequence: TGTGCCAGCAGCCCTACTATACCCGGGGAGCTGTTTTTT.

The V gene is TRBV4-3, the J gene TRBJ1-5, with D possibly being TRBD1 (6 bases). The germline V gene has CDR1 LGHNA and CDR2 YSLEER. Trimming stripped 0 bases from V and 1 base from J, with 13 bases between. This CDR3 has 17 amino acids. The CDR3 DNA follows: TGCGCCAGCAGCCAAGACTTTGACAGGCCCAGCAATCAGCCCCAGCATTTT. This encodes CASSQDFDRPSNQPQHF.

In its sample, this clonotype was seen a few times. V gene TRBV7-3 combines with J gene TRBJ2-7, with 9 nucleotides matching TRBD2. Looked up from germline, CDR1 is SGHTA and CDR2 is FQGTGA. This CDR3 is built from 15 residues. The trim removed 4 bases at V and 3 bases at J, leaving 7 bases unmatched. DNA for the CDR3: TGTGCCAGCAGCTACCTAGCGGGACCCTACTACGAGCAGTACTTC. Translating gives CASSYLAGPYYEQYF.

This rearrangement joins TRBV12-3 or TRBV12-4 to TRBJ2-1, with D unresolved. This CDR3 region has 13 residues. With 7 bases removed from V and 7 bases from J, the gap between germline ends came to 14 bases. The DNA of the CDR3 is TGTGCCAGCAAGTCACTCCTCGAGAATGAGCAGTTCTTC. Translating gives CASKSLLENEQFF.

The rearrangement links TRBV5-5 to TRBJ2-1; 9 bases are a match to TRBD2. V was pared by 2 bases and J by 3 bases, with 6 bases of the junction left unmatched. The CDR3 extends over 16 amino acids. Germline lookup yields CDR1 SGHKS and CDR2 YYEKEE (reference sequence). CDR3 amino acids: CASSFTASGDYNEQFF. The CDR3 region has the DNA TGTGCCAGCAGCTTTACAGCTAGCGGGGACTACAATGAGCAGTTCTTC. Based on the CDR3 plus reference TRBV5-5 and TRBJ2-1, the full variable domain is DAGVTQSPTHLIKTRGQQVTLRCSPISGHKSVSWYQQVLGQGPQFIFQYYEKEERGRGNFPDRFSARQFPNYSSELNVNALLLGDSALYLCASSFTASGDYNEQFFGPGTRLTVL.